This is a list of T cell receptor beta chains from one sample in a study of T-cell reconstitution after alpha-beta-depleted transplantation in children. TCRdb called the PCR reads again in MiXCR, with one record for every CDR3 protein. The sample includes 400,000 to 550,000 distinct CDR3 sequences, 10% to 13% of them seen just once. The source was PBMCs, collected before TCRalphabeta/CD19-depleted stem cell transplant. Receptors originate from a child aged 2 to 10 with inherited bone marrow failure, due to receive a stem cell transplant. CDR3s leave out the opening cysteine and the closing phenylalanine or tryptophan. The D gene is left open where the match is weak.

>TRBJ2-5|-|TRBV7-9
ASSVIGLRGRETQY
>TRBJ2-5|-|TRBV4-3
ASSQDLGQTSETQY
>TRBJ2-1|-|TRBV4-3
ASSQVRGPPNEQF
>TRBJ1-2|-|TRBV30
AWSEGGYGYT
>TRBJ1-1|-|TRBV5-1
ASSLSPGATVNTEAF
>TRBJ2-1|-|TRBV30
AWSVSSGAEQF
>TRBJ2-1|-|TRBV6-2/TRBV6-3
ASSFQKGKQF
>TRBJ2-1|-|TRBV7-9
ASSLETNNEQF
>TRBJ2-1|-|TRBV4-1
ASSPLIMGEQF
>TRBJ2-3|TRBD1|TRBV6-1
ASSRGQGLIDTQY
>TRBJ2-1|-|TRBV5-6
ASSTGYNEQF
>TRBJ2-3|TRBD1|TRBV20-1
SAIRQGGDTQY
>TRBJ2-5|-|TRBV20-1
SARSSLYQETQY
>TRBJ2-5|-|TRBV18
ASSPFKGETQY
>TRBJ2-1|-|TRBV7-9
ASSFRDKTYNEQF
>TRBJ2-1|TRBD1|TRBV13
ASSFRTGRFYEQF
>TRBJ2-4|-|TRBV2
ASSGDGNIQY
>TRBJ2-7|-|TRBV4-2
ASSLQADSPYEQY
>TRBJ2-7|TRBD2|TRBV20-1
SARENFASGSPYEQY
>TRBJ1-3|-|TRBV7-9
ASSLGRPYSGNTIY
>TRBJ2-1|TRBD2|TRBV11-2
ASSLEPSGRVYNEQF
>TRBJ2-1|-|TRBV11-2
ASSLVPGVGEQF
>TRBJ2-1|-|TRBV6-2/TRBV6-3
ASSYSRRGAFRSYNEQF
>TRBJ2-1|-|TRBV27
ASSKYDEQF
>TRBJ2-7|-|TRBV12-3/TRBV12-4
ASRENYEQY
>TRBJ1-5|-|TRBV11-2
ASSLEVTTLLNQPQH
>TRBJ2-7|TRBD1|TRBV27
ASSFGTGDFYEQY
>TRBJ1-6|-|TRBV20-1
SARSFLGFGNSPLH
>TRBJ2-1|TRBD2|TRBV29-1
SVYLAGGSSYNEQF
>TRBJ2-1|TRBD2|TRBV7-9
ASSSGTSSNEQF
>TRBJ2-1|TRBD2|TRBV7-2
ASSPWGGSPMDDEQF
>TRBJ2-1|-|TRBV18
ASSPNSGNNEQF
>TRBJ2-1|-|TRBV4-1
ASSHGGNYNEQF
>TRBJ2-1|TRBD2|TRBV20-1
SANPHYIEGSSGSYYEQF
>TRBJ2-2|-|TRBV4-3
ASSQGNRVTGELF
>TRBJ2-7|-|TRBV15
ATSRTGTTSYEQY
>TRBJ1-1|-|TRBV7-9
ASSSPVLGTWKAF
>TRBJ1-3|-|TRBV7-9
AGWDTSSGNTIY
>TRBJ2-1|TRBD2|TRBV9
ASSAGTSGYNEQF
>TRBJ2-7|TRBD1|TRBV14
ASSPDRGTYEQY
>TRBJ2-2|-|TRBV12-3/TRBV12-4
ASSFIVLDTTNTGELF
>TRBJ1-4|-|TRBV20-1
SASSDSFNEKLF
>TRBJ2-7|-|TRBV4-1
ASSPSPDGAYEQY
>TRBJ2-1|-|TRBV4-3
ASSLTRGVSSYNEQF
>TRBJ2-3|TRBD2|TRBV28
ASSFRLRAGGHTDTQY
>TRBJ2-2|TRBD2|TRBV20-1
SVEAGGSTGELF